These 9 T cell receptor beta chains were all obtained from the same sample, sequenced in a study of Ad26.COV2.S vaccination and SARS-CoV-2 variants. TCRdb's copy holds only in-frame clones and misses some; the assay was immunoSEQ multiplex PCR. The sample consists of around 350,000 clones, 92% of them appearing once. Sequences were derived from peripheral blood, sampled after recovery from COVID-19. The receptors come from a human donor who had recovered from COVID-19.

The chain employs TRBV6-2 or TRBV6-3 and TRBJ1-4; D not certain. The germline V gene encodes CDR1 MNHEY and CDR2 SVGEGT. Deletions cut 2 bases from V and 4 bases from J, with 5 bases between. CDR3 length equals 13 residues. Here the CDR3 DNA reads TGTGCCAGCAGTTACGGGATTAATGAAAAACTGTTTTTT. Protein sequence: CASSYGINEKLFF.

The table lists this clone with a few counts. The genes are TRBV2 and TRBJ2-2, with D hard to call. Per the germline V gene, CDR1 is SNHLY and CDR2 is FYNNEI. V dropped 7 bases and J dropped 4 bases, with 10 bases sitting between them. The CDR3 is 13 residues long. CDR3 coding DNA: TGTGCCAGCACCACCGACGGCACCGGGGAGCTGTTTTTT. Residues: CASTTDGTGELFF.

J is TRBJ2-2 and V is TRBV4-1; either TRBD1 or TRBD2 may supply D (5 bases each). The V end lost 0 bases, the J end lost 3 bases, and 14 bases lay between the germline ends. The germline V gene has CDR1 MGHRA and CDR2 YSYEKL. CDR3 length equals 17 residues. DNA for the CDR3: TGCGCCAGCAGCCAAGATTTGAACGGGGCCTACACCGGGGAGCTGTTTTTT. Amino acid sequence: CASSQDLNGAYTGELFF.

Here the CDR3 DNA reads TGTGCCAGCAGCTTGGCCCGGGGGAGGGACTATGGCTACACCTTC. This gives the protein CASSLARGRDYGYTF. The chain links TRBV5-6 to TRBJ1-2; maybe TRBD1 (5 bases). This CDR3 region has 15 residues. Germline V lookup: CDR1 SGHDT, CDR2 YYEEEE. The V end lost 0 bases, the J end lost 3 bases, and 12 bases lay between the germline ends.

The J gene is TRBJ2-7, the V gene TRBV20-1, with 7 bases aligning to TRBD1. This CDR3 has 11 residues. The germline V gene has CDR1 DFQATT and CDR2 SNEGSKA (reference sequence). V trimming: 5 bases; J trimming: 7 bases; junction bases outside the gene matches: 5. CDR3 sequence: CSAPTGYEQYF. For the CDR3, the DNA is TGCAGTGCTCCGACAGGGTATGAGCAGTACTTC.

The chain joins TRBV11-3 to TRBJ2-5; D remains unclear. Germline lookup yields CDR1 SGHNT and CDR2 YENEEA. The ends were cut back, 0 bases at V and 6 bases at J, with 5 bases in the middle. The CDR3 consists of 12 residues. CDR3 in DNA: TGTGCCAGCAGCTTAGATGGGAAGACCCAGTACTTC. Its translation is CASSLDGKTQYF. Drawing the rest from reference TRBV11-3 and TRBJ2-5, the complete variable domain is EAGVVQSPRYKIIEKKQPVAFWCNPISGHNTLYWYLQNLGQGPELLIRYENEEAVDDSQLPKDRFSAERLKGVDSTLKIQPAELGDSAVYLCASSLDGKTQYFGPGTRLLVL.

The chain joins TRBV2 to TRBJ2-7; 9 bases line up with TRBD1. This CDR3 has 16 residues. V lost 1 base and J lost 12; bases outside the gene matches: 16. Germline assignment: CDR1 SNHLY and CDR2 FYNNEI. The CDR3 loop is CASSEEHPGQGFAPYF. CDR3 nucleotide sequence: TGTGCCAGCAGTGAAGAGCACCCGGGACAGGGTTTTGCGCCGTACTTC. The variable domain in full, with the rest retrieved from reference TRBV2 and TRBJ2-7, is EPEVTQTPSHQVTQMGQEVILRCVPISNHLYFYWYRQILGQKVEFLVSFYNNEISEKSEIFDDQFSVERPDGSNFTLKIRSTKLEDSAMYFCASSEEHPGQGFAPYFGPGTRLTVT.

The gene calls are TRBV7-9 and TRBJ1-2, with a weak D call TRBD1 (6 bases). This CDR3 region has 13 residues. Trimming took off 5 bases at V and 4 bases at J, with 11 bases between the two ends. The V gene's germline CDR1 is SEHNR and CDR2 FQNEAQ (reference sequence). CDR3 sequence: CASSGQSPYGYTF. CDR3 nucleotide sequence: TGTGCCAGCAGCGGACAGAGTCCCTATGGCTACACCTTC.

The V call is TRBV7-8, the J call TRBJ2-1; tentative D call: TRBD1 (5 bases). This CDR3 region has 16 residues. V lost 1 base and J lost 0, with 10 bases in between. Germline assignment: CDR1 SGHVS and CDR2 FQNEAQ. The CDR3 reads CASSLGQLSSYNEQFF. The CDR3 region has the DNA TGTGCCAGCAGCTTAGGACAGTTAAGCTCCTACAATGAGCAGTTCTTC.